The clone carrying this TCR beta chain is categorized as medium-sized. What it recognizes is unknown. These data originate in a study of vaccination and CD4 T cells after COVID-19. Study-level information: The stimulating agents, overlapping spike peptides, came from SARS-CoV-2, HCoV-NL63, HCoV-OC43 and HCoV-229E.

Documented treatment: roughly 10-day PBMC culture with coronavirus spike peptide pools or control peptides (ViraFEST assay). TCR sequencing followed the expansion of antigen-specific T cells with peptide pools in ViraFEST. The Oncomine TCR Beta short-read assay was applied to DNA of cultured CD4+ T cells. TCRdb used MiXCR to reprocess the PCR reads, holding one entry per CDR3 protein. The table lists around 8,500 distinct CDR3 sequences, roughly a fifth of them singletons. The CDR3 consists of 12 residues. Trimming removed 6 bases at V and 8 bases at J, with 13 bases between. Looked up from germline, CDR1 is LNHNV and CDR2 is YYDKDF (reference sequence).

The chain is built from TRBV15 and TRBJ1-2; no definite D call. Material: CD4+ T cells from blood, cultured in vitro, obtained after SARS-CoV-2 vaccination. The TCR sequence derives from a human donor who had recovered from COVID-19. The CDR3 loop reads CATRPGVGGYTF. CDR3 in DNA: TGTGCCACCAGACCCGGGGTTGGCGGCTACACCTTC.